This entry lists 18 T cell receptor beta chains sequenced from one sample in a study of blood T cells in healthy people across ages. The second PCR ran roughly 7 to 11 cycles with a sample-barcoded 5' primer and J-beta primers. TCRdb reanalysed the 5' RACE reads using MiXCR and keeps one entry per CDR3 protein. The data contain hundreds of thousands of distinct CDR3 sequences, about 30% of them singletons. Material: blood. Receptor source: a woman older than 75 in good health.

J is TRBJ1-5 and V is TRBV2; 10 nucleotides align to TRBD1. V was pared by 6 bases and J by 9 bases, with 11 bases of the junction left unmatched. This CDR3 contains 15 residues. Per germline, CDR1 SNHLY and CDR2 FYNNEI. The CDR3 DNA reads as TGTGCCAGCAGCCCCGACAGGGGGCGCTTAACGCCCCAGCATTTT. Translating it yields CASSPDRGRLTPQHF.

This clonotype has a count of ten or more. This chain uses TRBV7-2 with TRBJ1-2; TRBD1 agrees at 7 bases. Trimming at V came to 2 bases and at J to 2 bases, leaving 2 bases not matched to a gene. Germline assignment: CDR1 SGHTA and CDR2 FQGNSA. CDR3 length: 14 amino acids. The CDR3 sequence is CASSLRRGNYGYTF. In nucleotides, the CDR3 is TGTGCCAGCAGCTTACGCAGGGGGAACTATGGCTACACCTTC.

This clonotype was observed a single time. A much more abundant neighbour one base away suggests this may be a read error. The chain links TRBV4-1 to TRBJ1-2, with D uncertain. Germline lookup yields CDR1 MGHRA and CDR2 YSYEKL. This CDR3 has 14 amino acids. As DNA, the CDR3 is TGCGCCAGCAGCCAGACCGCGGGAGAGGTTGGCTGCACCTTC. Translation: CASSQTAGEVGCTF.

This clonotype was recorded many times. The chain carries TRBV6-6 and TRBJ2-3; 7 bases fit TRBD2. V was clipped by 3 bases and J by 2 bases; unmatched bases: 5. The CDR3 runs to 15 residues. Germline lookup yields CDR1 MNHNY and CDR2 SVGAGI (reference sequence). As DNA, the CDR3 is TGTGCCAGCAGTTATTTGGGACTACCCACAGATACGCAGTATTTT. Its protein is CASSYLGLPTDTQYF.

This clonotype was observed many times. The chain carries TRBV20-1 and TRBJ2-1, with 7 nucleotides matching TRBD2. CDR3 length: 16 amino acids. After removal of 6 bases from V and 0 bases from J, the junction contained 11 bases not matched to a gene. Germline V gene lookup returns CDR1 DFQATT and CDR2 SNEGSKA (reference sequence). CDR3 loop: CSAFVYGGSSYNEQFF. In DNA, the CDR3 is TGCAGTGCCTTCGTTTACGGGGGGAGCTCCTACAATGAGCAGTTCTTC.

This clonotype has a count of ten or more. The chain links TRBV2 to TRBJ2-7; TRBD1 aligns across 7 bases. V shed 1 base and J 0 bases; nucleotides not matched to a gene: 3. The CDR3 has 15 amino acids. CDR1 and CDR2 (germline): SNHLY, FYNNEI. The CDR3, as DNA: TGTGCCAGCAGTGAAGGGACAGGAAGCTCCTACGAGCAGTACTTC. Its translation: CASSEGTGSSYEQYF.

This clonotype showed up many times. The chain is built from TRBV7-2 and TRBJ2-1; 8 bases line up with TRBD2. The V segment lost 5 bases and the J segment 5 bases; nucleotides outside the gene matches: 11. This CDR3 has 16 amino acids. Germline values: CDR1 SGHTA, CDR2 FQGNSA. DNA of the CDR3: TGTGCCAGCAGCCCTTGGGGACGGGGGGGGGACAATGAGCAGTTCTTC. Its translation: CASSPWGRGGDNEQFF.

There are many counts of this clonotype. The chain has TRBV5-4 and TRBJ2-1, with D possibly TRBD1 on 5 matching bases. The CDR3 is 14 residues long. Germline-derived CDR1 and CDR2 are SGHNT and YYREEE (reference sequence). V shed 4 bases and J shed 4 bases, with 12 bases lying between them. As DNA, the CDR3 is TGTGCCAGCAGCACGTCAGGGCCTTACAATGAGCAGTTCTTC. It yields the protein CASSTSGPYNEQFF.

This clonotype has ten or more counts. This chain connects TRBV5-1 to TRBJ2-5; no clear D gene. V shed 7 bases and J shed 4 bases, with 8 bases lying between them. CDR3 length: 11 amino acids. Germline CDR1 and CDR2: SGHRS and YFSETQ. CDR3 nucleotides: TGCGCCAGCGGAGCTGGAGAGACCCAGTACTTC. It is translated as CASGAGETQYF.

On this clonotype: One junction end disagrees with the germline gene, perhaps due to a read error. V gene TRBV7-2 combines with J gene TRBJ1-2, with D perhaps matching TRBD1 (5 bases). Germline CDR1 is SGHTA and CDR2 is FQGNSA. The CDR3 consists of 13 residues. As DNA, the CDR3 is TGTGCCAGCAGCTTAGGATGGGACCGTGGCTGCACCTTC. This sequence encodes CASSLGWDRGCTF.

This clonotype was seen ten or more times. The genes are TRBV7-2 and TRBJ2-7; unclear D gene. The CDR3 totals 15 residues. Per germline, CDR1 SGHTA and CDR2 FQGNSA. V lost 5 bases and J lost 5, with 19 bases in between. The CDR3 sequence is CASSERFGSSDEQYF. The CDR3, as DNA: TGTGCCAGCAGCGAGCGATTCGGCTCTTCCGACGAGCAGTACTTC.

The rearrangement joins TRBV3-1 to TRBJ2-7; D tentatively fits TRBD1 or TRBD2 (5 bases each). The CDR3 is 15 amino acids. V lost 3 bases to trimming and J lost 1 base, with 13 bases between them. Germline lookup yields CDR1 LGHDT and CDR2 YNNKEL (reference sequence). The CDR3 nucleotides read TGTGCCAGCAGCCAGGCCAGGGAGTCATCCTACGAGCAGTACTTC. This sequence encodes CASSQARESSYEQYF.

This clonotype was counted only a few times. CDR3 nucleotide sequence: TGTGCTAGTGGTCCTTCGACGGGACTGTTTTTT. Translation: CASGPSTGLFF. This chain uses TRBV12-5 with TRBJ1-4; no clear D. The germline V gene encodes CDR1 LGHNT and CDR2 FRNRAP. The CDR3 totals 11 residues. Trimming left V 5 bases short and J 13 bases short, with 11 bases between.

The chain recombines TRBV29-1 with TRBJ2-3; possibly TRBD1 for D (6 bases). Germline V lookup: CDR1 SQVTM, CDR2 ANQGSEA. Trimming stripped 3 bases from V and 5 bases from J, with 15 bases between. The CDR3 spans 14 residues. The CDR3 DNA reads TGCAGCGTTGAGGCGCCGTCGACAGGAGATACGCAGTATTTT. As protein: CSVEAPSTGDTQYF.

This clonotype was detected ten times or more. This sequence joins TRBV6-1 and TRBJ2-3; D is undetermined. V lost 3 bases, J lost 1 base, and 5 bases lay in between. The CDR3 runs to 13 residues. CDR1 MNHNS and CDR2 SASEGT come from the germline V gene. CDR3: CASSDSRTDTQYF. CDR3 DNA sequence: TGTGCCAGCAGTGACAGCCGCACAGATACGCAGTATTTT.

This clonotype was seen ten or more times. This chain joins TRBV2 and TRBJ2-7; TRBD2 aligns across 13 bases. There are 15 residues in the CDR3. After removal of 5 bases from V and 5 bases from J, the junction contained 6 bases not matched to a gene. Germline CDR1 reads SNHLY; CDR2 reads FYNNEI. In DNA, the CDR3 is TGTGCCAGCAGTTGGACTAGCGGGGGTACAAACGAGCAGTACTTC. Translating it yields CASSWTSGGTNEQYF. The complete variable domain, with remaining parts taken from reference TRBV2 and TRBJ2-7, reads EPEVTQTPSHQVTQMGQEVILRCVPISNHLYFYWYRQILGQKVEFLVSFYNNEISEKSEIFDDQFSVERPDGSNFTLKIRSTKLEDSAMYFCASSWTSGGTNEQYFGPGTRLTVT.

This clonotype has a count of ten or more. The chain couples TRBV5-4 to TRBJ2-1, with 7 bases aligning to TRBD2. The CDR3 consists of 16 residues. The V gene end was trimmed by 6 bases and the J gene end by 5 bases; junction bases not matched to a gene: 14. The germline V gene has CDR1 SGHNT and CDR2 YYREEE (reference sequence). As DNA, the CDR3 is TGTGCCAGCAAGCTAAGAGGCGGGGGAGGTGACAATGAGCAGTTCTTC. Translated: CASKLRGGGGDNEQFF.

This clonotype was observed once. This may stem from a read error, because a much larger clone lies one nucleotide away. Given the absence of the conserved phenylalanine or tryptophan at the CDR3 end, a read error is likely. V is TRBV12-3 or TRBV12-4 and J is TRBJ1-6, with a weak D call TRBD1 (5 bases). With 6 bases removed from V and 9 bases from J, the gap between germline ends came to 18 bases. The CDR3 has 15 residues. The CDR3 loop reads CASSPRGGRGSPLHS. In DNA form, the CDR3 reads TGTGCCAGCAGCCCCCGTGGGGGAAGGGGTTCACCCCTCCACTCT.